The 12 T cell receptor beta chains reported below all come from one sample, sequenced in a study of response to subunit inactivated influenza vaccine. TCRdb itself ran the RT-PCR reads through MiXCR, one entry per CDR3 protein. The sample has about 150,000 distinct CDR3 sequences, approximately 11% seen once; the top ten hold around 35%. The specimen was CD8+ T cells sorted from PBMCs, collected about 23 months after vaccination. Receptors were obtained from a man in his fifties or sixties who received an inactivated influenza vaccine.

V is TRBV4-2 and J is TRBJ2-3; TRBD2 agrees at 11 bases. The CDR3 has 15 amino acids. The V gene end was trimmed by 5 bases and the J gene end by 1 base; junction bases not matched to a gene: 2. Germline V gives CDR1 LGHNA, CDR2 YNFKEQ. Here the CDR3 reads CASSEGLAGTDTQYF. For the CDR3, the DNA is TGTGCCAGCAGCGAGGGACTAGCGGGCACAGATACGCAGTATTTT.

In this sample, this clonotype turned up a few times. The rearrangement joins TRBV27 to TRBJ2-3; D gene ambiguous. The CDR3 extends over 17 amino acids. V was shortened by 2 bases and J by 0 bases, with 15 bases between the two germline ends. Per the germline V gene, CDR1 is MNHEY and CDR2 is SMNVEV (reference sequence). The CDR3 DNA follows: TGTGCCAGCAGTTTAATTGGTGTATCCGGTAGCACAGATACGCAGTATTTT. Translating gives CASSLIGVSGSTDTQYF.

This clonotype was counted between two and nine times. CDR3 bases: TGCGCCAGCAGCCCTTATACGGGGCAGGGGCTTGTGAATGAGCAGTTCTTC. Its translation: CASSPYTGQGLVNEQFF. The chain recombines TRBV4-3 with TRBJ2-1; TRBD1 is a possible D gene (6 bases). V was cut by 4 bases and J by 7 bases, with 23 bases left in between. CDR1 is LGHNA and CDR2 is YSLEER in the germline V gene. This CDR3 has 17 residues.

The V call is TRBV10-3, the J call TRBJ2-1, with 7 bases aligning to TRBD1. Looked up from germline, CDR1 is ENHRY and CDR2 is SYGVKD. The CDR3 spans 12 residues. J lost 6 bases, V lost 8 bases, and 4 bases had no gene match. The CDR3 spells CAIRDSLNEQFF. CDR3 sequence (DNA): TGTGCCATCCGGGACAGCCTCAATGAGCAGTTCTTC.

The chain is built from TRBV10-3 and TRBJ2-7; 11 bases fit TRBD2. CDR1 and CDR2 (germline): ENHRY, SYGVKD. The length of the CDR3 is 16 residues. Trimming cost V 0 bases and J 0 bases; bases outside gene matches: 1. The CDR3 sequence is CAISESLAGDSYEQYF. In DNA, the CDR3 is TGTGCCATCAGTGAGTCACTAGCGGGAGACTCCTACGAGCAGTACTTC.

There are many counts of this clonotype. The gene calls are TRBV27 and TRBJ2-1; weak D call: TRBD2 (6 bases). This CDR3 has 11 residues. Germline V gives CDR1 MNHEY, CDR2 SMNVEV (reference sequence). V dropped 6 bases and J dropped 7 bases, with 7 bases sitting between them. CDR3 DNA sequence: TGTGCCAGCAGGGGGGGTAATGAGCAGTTCTTC. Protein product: CASRGGNEQFF.

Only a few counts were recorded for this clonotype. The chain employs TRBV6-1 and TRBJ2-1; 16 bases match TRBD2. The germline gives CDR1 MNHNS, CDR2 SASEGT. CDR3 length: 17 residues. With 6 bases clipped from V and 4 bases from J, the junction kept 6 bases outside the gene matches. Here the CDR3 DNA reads TGTGCCAGCAGCCTGGGACTAGCGGGAGGGTTGTACAATGAGCAGTTCTTC. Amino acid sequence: CASSLGLAGGLYNEQFF.

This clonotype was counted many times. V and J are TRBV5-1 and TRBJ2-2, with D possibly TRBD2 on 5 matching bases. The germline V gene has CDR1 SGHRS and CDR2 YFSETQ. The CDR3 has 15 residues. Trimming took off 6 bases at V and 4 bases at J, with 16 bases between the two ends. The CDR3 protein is CASTFGSGSTGELFF. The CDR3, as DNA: TGCGCCAGCACCTTTGGCTCGGGGAGCACCGGGGAGCTGTTTTTT.

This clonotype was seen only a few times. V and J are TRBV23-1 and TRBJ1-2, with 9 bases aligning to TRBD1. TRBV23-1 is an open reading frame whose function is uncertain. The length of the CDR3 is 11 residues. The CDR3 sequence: CAQGANYGYTF. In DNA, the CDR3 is TGCGCACAGGGGGCAAACTATGGCTACACCTTC.

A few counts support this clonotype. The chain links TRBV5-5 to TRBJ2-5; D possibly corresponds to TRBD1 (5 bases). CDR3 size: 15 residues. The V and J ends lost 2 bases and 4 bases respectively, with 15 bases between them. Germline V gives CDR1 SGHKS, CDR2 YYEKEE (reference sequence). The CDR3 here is CASSFIRGQGETQYF. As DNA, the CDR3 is TGTGCCAGCAGCTTTATTAGGGGTCAGGGAGAGACCCAGTACTTC.

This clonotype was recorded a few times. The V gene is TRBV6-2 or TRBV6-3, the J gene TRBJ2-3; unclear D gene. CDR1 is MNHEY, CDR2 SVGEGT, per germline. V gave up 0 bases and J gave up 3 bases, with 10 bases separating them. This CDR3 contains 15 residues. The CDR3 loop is CASSYSPALTDTQYF. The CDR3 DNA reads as TGTGCCAGCAGTTACTCCCCAGCATTGACAGATACGCAGTATTTT.

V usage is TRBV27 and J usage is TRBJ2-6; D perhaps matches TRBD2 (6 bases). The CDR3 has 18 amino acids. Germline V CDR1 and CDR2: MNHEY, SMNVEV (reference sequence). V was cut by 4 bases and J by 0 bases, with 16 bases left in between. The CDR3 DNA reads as TGTGCCAGCAGTTCCCTGGGTGGAGGGGCCTCTGGGGCCAACGTCCTGACTTTC. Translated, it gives CASSSLGGGASGANVLTF.